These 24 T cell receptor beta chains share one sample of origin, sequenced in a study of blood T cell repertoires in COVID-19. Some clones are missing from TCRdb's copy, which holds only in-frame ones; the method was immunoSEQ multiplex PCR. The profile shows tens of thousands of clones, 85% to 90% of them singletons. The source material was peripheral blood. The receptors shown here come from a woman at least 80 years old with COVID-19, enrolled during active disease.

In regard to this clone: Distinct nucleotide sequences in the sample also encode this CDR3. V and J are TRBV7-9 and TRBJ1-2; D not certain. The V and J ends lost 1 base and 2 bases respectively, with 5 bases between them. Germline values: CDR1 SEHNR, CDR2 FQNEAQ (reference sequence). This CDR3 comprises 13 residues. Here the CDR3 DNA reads TGTGCCAGCAGCTTAGGTGGCAACTATGGCTACACCTTC. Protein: CASSLGGNYGYTF.

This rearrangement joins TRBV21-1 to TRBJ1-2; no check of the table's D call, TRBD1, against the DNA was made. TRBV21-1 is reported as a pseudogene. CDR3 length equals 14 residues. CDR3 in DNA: TGTGCCAGCAGCACCGAGGGGGACGGGGCCGGCTACACCTTC. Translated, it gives CASSTEGDGAGYTF.

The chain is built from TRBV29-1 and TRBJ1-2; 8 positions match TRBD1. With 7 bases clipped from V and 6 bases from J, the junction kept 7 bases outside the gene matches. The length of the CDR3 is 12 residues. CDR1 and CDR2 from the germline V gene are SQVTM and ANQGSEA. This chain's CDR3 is CSGDRSGDGYTF. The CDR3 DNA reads TGCAGCGGGGACAGGTCAGGGGATGGCTACACCTTC.

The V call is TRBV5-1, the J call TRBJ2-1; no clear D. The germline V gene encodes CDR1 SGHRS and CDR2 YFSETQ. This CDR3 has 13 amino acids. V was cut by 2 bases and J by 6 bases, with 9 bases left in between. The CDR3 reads CASSLYRSNEQFF. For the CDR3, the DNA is TGCGCCAGCAGCTTATACCGGAGCAATGAGCAGTTCTTC.

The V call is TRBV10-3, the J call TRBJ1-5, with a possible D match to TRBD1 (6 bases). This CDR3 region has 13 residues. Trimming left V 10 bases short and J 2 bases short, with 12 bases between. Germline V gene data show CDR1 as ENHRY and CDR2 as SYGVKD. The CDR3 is CATDRQGNQPQHF. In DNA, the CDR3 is TGTGCCACCGACAGACAGGGCAATCAGCCCCAGCATTTT.

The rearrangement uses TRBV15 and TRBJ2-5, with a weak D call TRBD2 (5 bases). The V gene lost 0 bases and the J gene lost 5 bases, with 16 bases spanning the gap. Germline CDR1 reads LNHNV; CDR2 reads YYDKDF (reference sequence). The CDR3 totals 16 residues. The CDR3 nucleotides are TGTGCCACCAGCAGAGATCGTTGGCTAGCAGGCGAGACCCAGTACTTC. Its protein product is CATSRDRWLAGETQYF.

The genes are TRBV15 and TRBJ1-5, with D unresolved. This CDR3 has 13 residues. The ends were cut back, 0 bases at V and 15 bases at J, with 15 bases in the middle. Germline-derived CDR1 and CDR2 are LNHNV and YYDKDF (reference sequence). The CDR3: CATSRDLAGEGHF. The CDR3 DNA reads TGTGCCACCAGCAGAGATTTGGCAGGCGAAGGGCATTTT. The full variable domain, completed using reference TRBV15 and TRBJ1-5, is DAMVIQNPRYQVTQFGKPVTLSCSQTLNHNVMYWYQQKSSQAPKLLFHYYDKDFNNEADTPDNFQSRRPNTSFCFLDIRSPGLGDTAMYLCATSRDLAGEGHFGDGTRLSIL.

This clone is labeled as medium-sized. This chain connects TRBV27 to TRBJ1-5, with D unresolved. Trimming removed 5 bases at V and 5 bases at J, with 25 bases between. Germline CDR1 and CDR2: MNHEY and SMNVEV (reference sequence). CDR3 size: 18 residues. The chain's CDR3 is CASSTYSSGSQEDQPQHF. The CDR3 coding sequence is TGTGCCAGCAGTACCTACTCATCCGGGAGCCAGGAGGATCAGCCCCAGCATTTT.

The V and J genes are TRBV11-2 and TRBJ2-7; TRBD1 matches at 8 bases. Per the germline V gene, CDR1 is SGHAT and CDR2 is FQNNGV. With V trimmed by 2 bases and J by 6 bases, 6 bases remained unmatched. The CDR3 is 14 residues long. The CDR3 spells CASSLYRGVGEQYF. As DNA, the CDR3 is TGTGCCAGCAGCTTATACAGGGGGGTCGGCGAGCAGTACTTC.

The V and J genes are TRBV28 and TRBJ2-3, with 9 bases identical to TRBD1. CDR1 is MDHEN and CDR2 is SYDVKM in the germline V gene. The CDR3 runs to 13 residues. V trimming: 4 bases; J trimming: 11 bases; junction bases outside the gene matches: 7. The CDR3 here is CASSYTGTGKQYF. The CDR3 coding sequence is TGTGCCAGCAGTTACACCGGGACAGGGAAGCAGTATTTT.

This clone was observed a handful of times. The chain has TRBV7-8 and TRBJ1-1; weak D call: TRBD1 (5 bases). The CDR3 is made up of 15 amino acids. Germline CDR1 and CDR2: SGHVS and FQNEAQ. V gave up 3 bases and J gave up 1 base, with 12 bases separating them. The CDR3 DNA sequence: TGTGCCAGCAGCTTCCTAGGGGCCTCGAACACTGAAGCTTTCTTT. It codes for CASSFLGASNTEAFF.

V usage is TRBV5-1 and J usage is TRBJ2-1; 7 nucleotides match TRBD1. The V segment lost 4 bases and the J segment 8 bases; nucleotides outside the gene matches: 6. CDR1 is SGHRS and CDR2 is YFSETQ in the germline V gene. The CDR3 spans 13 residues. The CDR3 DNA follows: TGCGCCAGCAGCCTGGGACAGTCAGATGAGCAGTTCTTC. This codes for CASSLGQSDEQFF.

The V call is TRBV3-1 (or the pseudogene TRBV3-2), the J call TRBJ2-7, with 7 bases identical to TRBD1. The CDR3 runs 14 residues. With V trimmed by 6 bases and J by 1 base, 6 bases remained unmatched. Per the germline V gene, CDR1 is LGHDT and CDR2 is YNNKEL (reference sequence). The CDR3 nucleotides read TGTGCCAGCAGAACAGGGGCTGGGTCCTACGAGCAGTACTTC. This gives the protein CASRTGAGSYEQYF.

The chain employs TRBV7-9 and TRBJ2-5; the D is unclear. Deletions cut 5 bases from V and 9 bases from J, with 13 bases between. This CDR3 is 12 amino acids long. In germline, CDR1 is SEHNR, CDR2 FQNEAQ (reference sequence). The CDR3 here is CASSPGAIAQYF. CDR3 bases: TGTGCCAGCAGCCCAGGTGCGATAGCCCAGTACTTC.

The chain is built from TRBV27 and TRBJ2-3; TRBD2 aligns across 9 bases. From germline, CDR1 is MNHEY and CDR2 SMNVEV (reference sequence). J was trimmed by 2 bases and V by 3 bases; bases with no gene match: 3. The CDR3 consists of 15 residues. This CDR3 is CASSLTSGPTDTQYF. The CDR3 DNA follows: TGTGCCAGCAGTTTGACTAGCGGTCCCACAGATACGCAGTATTTT.

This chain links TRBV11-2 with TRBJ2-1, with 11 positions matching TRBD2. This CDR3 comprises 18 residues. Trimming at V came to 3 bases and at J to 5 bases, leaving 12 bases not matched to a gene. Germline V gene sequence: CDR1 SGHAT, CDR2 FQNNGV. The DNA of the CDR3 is TGTGCCAGCAGCTTGGTGACTAGCGGGAAATTTATTAACAATGAGCAGTTCTTC. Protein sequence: CASSLVTSGKFINNEQFF.

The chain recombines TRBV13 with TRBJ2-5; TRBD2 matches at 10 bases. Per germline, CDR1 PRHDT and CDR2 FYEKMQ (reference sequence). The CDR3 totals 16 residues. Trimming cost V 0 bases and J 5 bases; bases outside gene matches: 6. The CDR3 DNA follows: TGTGCCAGCAGCTTAGGGCTAGCGGGAGAGGGGGAGACCCAGTACTTC. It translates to CASSLGLAGEGETQYF.

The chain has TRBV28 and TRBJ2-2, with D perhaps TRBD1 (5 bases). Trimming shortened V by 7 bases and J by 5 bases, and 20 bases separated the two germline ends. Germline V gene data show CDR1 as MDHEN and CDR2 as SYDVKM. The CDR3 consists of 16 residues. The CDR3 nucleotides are TGTGCCAGCACCCTAAGTAGGGGCGCGGAGACCGGGGAGCTGTTTTTT. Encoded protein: CASTLSRGAETGELFF. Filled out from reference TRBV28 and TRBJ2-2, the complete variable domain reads DVKVTQSSRYLVKRTGEKVFLECVQDMDHENMFWYRQDPGLGLRLIYFSYDVKMKEKGDIPEGYSVSREKKERFSLILESASTNQTSMYLCASTLSRGAETGELFFGEGSRLTVL.

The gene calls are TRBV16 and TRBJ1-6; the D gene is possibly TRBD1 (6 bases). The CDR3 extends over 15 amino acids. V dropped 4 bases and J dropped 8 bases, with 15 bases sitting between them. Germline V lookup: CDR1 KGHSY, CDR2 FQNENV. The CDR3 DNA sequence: TGTGCCAGCAGCCGGGACAAGGGAGTAGATTCACCCCTCCACTTT. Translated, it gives CASSRDKGVDSPLHF.

The CDR3 region is CASGAGLAGYNEQFF. Written as DNA, the CDR3 is TGTGCTAGTGGTGCCGGACTAGCCGGCTACAATGAGCAGTTCTTC. This chain links TRBV12-5 with TRBJ2-1; 8 positions match TRBD2. The J segment lost 3 bases and the V segment lost 5 bases, leaving 6 bases of the junction unmatched. Per germline, CDR1 LGHNT and CDR2 FRNRAP. The CDR3 sequence is 15 residues long.

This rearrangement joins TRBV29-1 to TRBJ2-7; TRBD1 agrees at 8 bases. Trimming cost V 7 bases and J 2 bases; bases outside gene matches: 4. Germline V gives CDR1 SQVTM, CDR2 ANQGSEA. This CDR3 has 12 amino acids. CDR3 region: CSAQTGAYEQYF. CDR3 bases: TGCAGCGCCCAGACAGGGGCCTACGAGCAGTACTTC.

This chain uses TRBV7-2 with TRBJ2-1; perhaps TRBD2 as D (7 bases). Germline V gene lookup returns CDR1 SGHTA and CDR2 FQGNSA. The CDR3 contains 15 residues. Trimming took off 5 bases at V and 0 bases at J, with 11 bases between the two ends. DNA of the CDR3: TGTGCCAGCAGCCTCGGGGGGCGCTCCTACAATGAGCAGTTCTTC. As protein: CASSLGGRSYNEQFF.

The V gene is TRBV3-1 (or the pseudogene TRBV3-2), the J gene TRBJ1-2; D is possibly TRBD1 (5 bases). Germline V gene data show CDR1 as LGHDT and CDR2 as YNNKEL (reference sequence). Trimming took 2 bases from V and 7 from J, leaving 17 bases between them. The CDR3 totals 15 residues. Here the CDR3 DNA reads TGTGCCAGCAGCCAAAAGAGGGACGGGCGGGGTGGCTACACCTTC. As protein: CASSQKRDGRGGYTF.

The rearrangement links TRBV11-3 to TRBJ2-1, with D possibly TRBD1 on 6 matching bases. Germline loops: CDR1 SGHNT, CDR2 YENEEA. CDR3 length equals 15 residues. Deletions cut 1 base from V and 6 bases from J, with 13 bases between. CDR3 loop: CASSLGGGRGNEQFF. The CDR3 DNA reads TGTGCCAGCAGCTTAGGGGGTGGCAGGGGCAATGAGCAGTTCTTC. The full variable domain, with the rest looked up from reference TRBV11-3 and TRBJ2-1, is EAGVVQSPRYKIIEKKQPVAFWCNPISGHNTLYWYLQNLGQGPELLIRYENEEAVDDSQLPKDRFSAERLKGVDSTLKIQPAELGDSAVYLCASSLGGGRGNEQFFGPGTRLTVL.